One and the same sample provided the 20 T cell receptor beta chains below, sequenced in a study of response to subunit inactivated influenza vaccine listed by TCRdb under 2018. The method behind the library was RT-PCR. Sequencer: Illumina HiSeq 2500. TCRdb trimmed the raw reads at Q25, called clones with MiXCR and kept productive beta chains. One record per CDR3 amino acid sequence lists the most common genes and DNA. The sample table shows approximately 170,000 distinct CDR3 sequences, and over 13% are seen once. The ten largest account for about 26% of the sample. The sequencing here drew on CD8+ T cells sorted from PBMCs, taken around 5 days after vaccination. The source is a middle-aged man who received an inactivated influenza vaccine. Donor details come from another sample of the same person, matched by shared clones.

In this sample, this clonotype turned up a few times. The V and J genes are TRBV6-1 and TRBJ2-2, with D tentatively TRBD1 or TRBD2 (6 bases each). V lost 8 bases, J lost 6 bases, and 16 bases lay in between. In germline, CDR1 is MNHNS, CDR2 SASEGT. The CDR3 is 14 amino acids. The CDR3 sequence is CASGGGLLSGELFF. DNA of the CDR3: TGTGCCAGCGGAGGGGGGTTATTGTCCGGGGAGCTGTTTTTT.

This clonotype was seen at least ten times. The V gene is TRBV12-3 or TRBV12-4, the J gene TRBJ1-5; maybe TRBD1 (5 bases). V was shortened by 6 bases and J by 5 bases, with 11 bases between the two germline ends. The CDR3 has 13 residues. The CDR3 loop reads CASSPGLYQPQHF. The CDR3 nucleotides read TGTGCCAGCAGCCCGGGGCTATATCAGCCCCAGCATTTT.

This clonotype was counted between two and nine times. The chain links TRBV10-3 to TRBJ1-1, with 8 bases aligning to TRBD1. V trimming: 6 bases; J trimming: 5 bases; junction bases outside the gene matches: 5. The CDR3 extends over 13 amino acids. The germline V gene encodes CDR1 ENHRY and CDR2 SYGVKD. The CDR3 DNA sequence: TGTGCCATCAGACAACAGGGGGTTACTGAAGCTTTCTTT. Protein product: CAIRQQGVTEAFF.

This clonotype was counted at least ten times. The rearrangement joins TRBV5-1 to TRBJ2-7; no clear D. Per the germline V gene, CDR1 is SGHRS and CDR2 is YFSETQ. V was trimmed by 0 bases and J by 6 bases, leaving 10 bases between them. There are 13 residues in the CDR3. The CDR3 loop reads CASSLVVVGEQYF. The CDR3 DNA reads TGCGCCAGCAGCTTGGTGGTGGTCGGCGAGCAGTACTTC.

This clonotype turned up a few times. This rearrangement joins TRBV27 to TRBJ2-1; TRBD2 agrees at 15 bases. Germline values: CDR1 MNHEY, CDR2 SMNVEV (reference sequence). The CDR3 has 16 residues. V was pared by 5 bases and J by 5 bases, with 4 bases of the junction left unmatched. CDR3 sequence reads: CASSGLAGGLNNEQFF. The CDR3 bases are TGTGCCAGCAGTGGACTAGCGGGGGGGCTTAACAATGAGCAGTTCTTC.

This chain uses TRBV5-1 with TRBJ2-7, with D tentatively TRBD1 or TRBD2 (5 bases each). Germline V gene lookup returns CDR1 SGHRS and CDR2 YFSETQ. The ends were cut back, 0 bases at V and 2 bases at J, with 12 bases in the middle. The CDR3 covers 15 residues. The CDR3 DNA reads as TGCGCCAGCAGCTTGGGGGACCTCGGGGCCTACGAGCAGTACTTC. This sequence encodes CASSLGDLGAYEQYF.

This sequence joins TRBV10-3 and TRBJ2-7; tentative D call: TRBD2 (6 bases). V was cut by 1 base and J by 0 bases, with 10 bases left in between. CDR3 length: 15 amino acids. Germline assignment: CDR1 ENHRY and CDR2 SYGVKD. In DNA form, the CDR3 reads TGTGCCATCAGTGAGTGGAGGGAACGCTCCTACGAGCAGTACTTC. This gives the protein CAISEWRERSYEQYF.

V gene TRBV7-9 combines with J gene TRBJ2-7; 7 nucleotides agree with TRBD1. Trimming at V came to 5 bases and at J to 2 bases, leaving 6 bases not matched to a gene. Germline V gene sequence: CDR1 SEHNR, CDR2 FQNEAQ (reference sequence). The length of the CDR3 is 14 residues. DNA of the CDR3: TGTGCCAGCAGCCACGGACAGGTTCCCTACGAGCAGTACTTC. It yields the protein CASSHGQVPYEQYF.

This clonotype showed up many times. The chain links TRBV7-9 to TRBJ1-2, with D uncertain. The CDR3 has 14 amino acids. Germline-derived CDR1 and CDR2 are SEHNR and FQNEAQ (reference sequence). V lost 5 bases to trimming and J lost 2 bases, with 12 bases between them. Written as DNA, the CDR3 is TGTGCCAGCAGCCCGAAGGGAAGCAACTATGGCTACACCTTC. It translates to CASSPKGSNYGYTF. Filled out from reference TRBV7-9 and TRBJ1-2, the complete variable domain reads DTGVSQNPRHKITKRGQNVTFRCDPISEHNRLYWYRQTLGQGPEFLTYFQNEAQLEKSRLLSDRFSAERPKGSFSTLEIQRTEQGDSAMYLCASSPKGSNYGYTFGSGTRLTVV.

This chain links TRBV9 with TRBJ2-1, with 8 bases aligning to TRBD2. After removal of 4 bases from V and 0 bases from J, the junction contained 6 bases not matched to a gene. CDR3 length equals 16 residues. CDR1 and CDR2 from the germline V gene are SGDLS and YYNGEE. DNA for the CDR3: TGTGCCAGCAGCCATCAAAGCGGGAGCTCCTACAATGAGCAGTTCTTC. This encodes CASSHQSGSSYNEQFF.

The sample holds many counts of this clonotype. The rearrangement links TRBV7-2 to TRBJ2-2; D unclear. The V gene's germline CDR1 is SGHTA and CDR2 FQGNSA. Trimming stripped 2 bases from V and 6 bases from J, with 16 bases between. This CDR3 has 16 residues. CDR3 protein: CASSLLELNFPGELFF. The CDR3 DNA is TGTGCCAGCAGCTTATTGGAGTTGAACTTTCCCGGGGAGCTGTTTTTT. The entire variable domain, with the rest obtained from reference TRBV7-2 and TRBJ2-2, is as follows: GAGVSQSPSNKVTEKGKDVELRCDPISGHTALYWYRQSLGQGLEFLIYFQGNSAPDKSGLPSDRFSAERTGGSVSTLTIQRTQQEDSAVYLCASSLLELNFPGELFFGEGSRLTVL.

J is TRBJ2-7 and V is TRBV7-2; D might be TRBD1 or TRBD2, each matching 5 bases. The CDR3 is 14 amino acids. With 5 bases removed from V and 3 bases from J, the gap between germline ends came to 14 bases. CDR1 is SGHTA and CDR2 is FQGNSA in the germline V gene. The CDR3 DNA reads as TGTGCCAGCAGCCTATCCGGGACGTTCTACGAGCAGTACTTC. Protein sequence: CASSLSGTFYEQYF.

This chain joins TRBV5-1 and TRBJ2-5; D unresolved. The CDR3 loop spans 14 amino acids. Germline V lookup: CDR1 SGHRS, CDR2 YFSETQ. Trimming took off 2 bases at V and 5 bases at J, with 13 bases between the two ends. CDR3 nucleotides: TGCGCCAGCAGCTTTTTAGGGATGTTGGAGACCCAGTACTTC. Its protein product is CASSFLGMLETQYF.

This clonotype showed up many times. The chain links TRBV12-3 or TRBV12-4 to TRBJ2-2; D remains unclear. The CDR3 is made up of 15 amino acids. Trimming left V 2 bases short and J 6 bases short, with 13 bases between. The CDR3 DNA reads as TGTGCCAGCAGTTTACGGCTAGTTAGTGCCGGGGAGCTGTTTTTT. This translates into CASSLRLVSAGELFF.

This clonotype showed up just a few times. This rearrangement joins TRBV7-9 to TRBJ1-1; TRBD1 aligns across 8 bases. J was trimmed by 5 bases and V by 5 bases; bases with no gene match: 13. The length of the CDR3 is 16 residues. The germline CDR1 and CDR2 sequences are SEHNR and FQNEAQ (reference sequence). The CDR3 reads CASSIHSGGAGTEAFF. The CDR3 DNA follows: TGTGCCAGCAGCATTCATTCAGGGGGCGCGGGGACTGAAGCTTTCTTT.

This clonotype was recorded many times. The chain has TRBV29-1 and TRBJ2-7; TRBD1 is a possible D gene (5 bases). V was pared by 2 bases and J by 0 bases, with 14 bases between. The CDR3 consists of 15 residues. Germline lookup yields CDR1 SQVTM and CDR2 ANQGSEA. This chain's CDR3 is CSVEWGDSSSYEQYF. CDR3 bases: TGCAGCGTTGAATGGGGCGACTCAAGCTCCTACGAGCAGTACTTC.

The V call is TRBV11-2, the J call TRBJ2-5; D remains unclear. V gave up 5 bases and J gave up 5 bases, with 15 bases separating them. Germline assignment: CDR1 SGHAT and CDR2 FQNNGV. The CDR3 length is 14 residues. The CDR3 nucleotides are TGTGCCAGCAGCCACTGGGATCCAATGGAGACCCAGTACTTC. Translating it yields CASSHWDPMETQYF.

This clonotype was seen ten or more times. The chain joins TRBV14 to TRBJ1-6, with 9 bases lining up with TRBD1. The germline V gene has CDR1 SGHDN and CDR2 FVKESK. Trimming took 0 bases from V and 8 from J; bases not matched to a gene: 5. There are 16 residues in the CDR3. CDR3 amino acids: CASSQERGQGYSPLHF. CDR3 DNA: TGTGCCAGCAGCCAAGAAAGGGGACAGGGTTATTCACCCCTCCACTTT. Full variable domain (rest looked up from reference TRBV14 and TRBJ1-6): EAGVTQFPSHSVIEKGQTVTLRCDPISGHDNLYWYRRVMGKEIKFLLHFVKESKQDESGMPNNRFLAERTGGTYSTLKVQPAELEDSGVYFCASSQERGQGYSPLHFGNGTRLTVT.

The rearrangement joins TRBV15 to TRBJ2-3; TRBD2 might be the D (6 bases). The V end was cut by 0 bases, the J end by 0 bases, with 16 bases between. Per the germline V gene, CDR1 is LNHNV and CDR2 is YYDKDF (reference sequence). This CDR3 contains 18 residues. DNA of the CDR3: TGTGCCACCAGCAGAGATTCGGGGCGGAGGGTTAGCACAGATACGCAGTATTTT. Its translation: CATSRDSGRRVSTDTQYF.

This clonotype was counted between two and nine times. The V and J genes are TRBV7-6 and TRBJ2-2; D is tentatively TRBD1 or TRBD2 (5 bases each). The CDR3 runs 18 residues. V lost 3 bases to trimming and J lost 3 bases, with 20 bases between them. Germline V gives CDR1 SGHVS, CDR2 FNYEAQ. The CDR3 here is CASSFSGTLFRDTGELFF. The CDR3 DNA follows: TGTGCCAGCAGCTTTTCGGGGACGCTTTTTCGGGACACCGGGGAGCTGTTTTTT.